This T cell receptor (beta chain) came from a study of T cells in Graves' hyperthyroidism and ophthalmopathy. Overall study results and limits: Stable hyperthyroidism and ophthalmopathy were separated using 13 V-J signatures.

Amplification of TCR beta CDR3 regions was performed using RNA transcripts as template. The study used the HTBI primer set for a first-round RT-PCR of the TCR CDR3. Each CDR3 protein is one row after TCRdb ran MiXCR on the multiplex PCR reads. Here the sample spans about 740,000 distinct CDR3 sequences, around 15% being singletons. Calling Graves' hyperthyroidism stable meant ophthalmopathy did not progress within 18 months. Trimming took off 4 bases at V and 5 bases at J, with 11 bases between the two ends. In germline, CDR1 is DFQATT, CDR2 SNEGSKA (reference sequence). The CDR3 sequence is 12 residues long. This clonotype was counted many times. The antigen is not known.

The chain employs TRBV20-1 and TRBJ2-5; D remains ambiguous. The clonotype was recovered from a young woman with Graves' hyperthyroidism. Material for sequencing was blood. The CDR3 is CSATRAGETQYF. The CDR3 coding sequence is TGCAGTGCTACTCGGGCTGGGGAGACCCAGTACTTC.